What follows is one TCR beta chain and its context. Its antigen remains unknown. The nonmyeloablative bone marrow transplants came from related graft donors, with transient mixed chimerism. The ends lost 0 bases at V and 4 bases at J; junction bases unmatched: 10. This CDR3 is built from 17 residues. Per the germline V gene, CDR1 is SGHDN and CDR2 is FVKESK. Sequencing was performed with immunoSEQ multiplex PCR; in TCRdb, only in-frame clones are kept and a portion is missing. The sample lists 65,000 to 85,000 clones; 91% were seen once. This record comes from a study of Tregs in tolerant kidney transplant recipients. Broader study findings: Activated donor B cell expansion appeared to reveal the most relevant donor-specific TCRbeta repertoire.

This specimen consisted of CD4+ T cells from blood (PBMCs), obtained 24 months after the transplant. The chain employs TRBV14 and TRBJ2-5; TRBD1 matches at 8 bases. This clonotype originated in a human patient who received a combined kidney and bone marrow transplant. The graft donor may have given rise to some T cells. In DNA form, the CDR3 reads TGTGCCAGCAGCCAAGAAGACGCGGACAGGGTGGGAGAGACCCAGTACTTC. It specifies CASSQEDADRVGETQYF.